These T cell receptor beta chains were read from a single sample in a study of spatial heterogeneity in lung cancer. MiXCR was run by TCRdb on the 5' RACE reads, yielding one entry per CDR3 protein. The sample has 15,000 or so distinct CDR3 sequences, just under 8% seen once. Sample: PBMCs, taken at surgery. The receptors stem from a female donor with early-stage non-small cell lung cancer. Both conserved end residues are part of each CDR3. A D gene is named only where the DNA matches it firmly. Only part of the rows carry a size: once, few, many, or a class if the clone is expanded.

TRBJ2-3 15 . TRBV7-2 many TGTGCCAGCAGCACCCAGGCCCGTAGAACAGATACGCAGTATTTT CASSTQARRTDTQYF
TRBJ2-1 15 TRBD2 TRBV15 few TGTGCCACCAGCAGGATTAGCGGGACCTACAATGAGCAGTTCTTC CATSRISGTYNEQFF
TRBJ1-5 14 . TRBV10-3 many TGTGCCATCAGTGCTTCTCAATCAGGGCAGCCCCAGCATTTT CAISASQSGQPQHF
TRBJ2-3 14 TRBD2 TRBV12-3/TRBV12-4 large TGTGCCAGCAGTTTCGGCGGGGGGGCAGATACGCAGTATTTT CASSFGGGADTQYF
TRBJ2-3 11 . TRBV6-5 many TGTGCCAGCAGTTTAGCTGATACGCAGTATTTT CASSLADTQYF
TRBJ2-5 15 TRBD2 TRBV2 many TGTGCCAGCAGTGGTATAGCGGGGAACCAAGAGACCCAGTACTTC CASSGIAGNQETQYF
TRBJ1-3 14 . TRBV12-3/TRBV12-4 . TGTGCCAGCAGTTTACGGGGGTCTGGAAACACCATATATTTT CASSLRGSGNTIYF
TRBJ2-3 12 . TRBV10-2 few TGCGCCAGCGGGACCGGCACAGATACGCAGTATTTT CASGTGTDTQYF
TRBJ2-7 14 . TRBV12-3/TRBV12-4 . TGTGCCAGCAGTCCGCCCCAGGCCCCCTACGAGCAGTACTTC CASSPPQAPYEQYF
TRBJ1-4 15 TRBD1 TRBV5-1 many TGCGCCAGCAGCCGACAGGGGTCTACTAATGAAAAACTGTTTTTT CASSRQGSTNEKLFF
TRBJ2-1 15 TRBD2 TRBV7-2 many TGTGCCAGCAGCCAGGGGCGGGGGGAATTGGATGAGCAGTTCTTC CASSQGRGELDEQFF
TRBJ2-2 18 TRBD2 TRBV11-2 many TGTGCCAGCAGCTTAGCCCTTGGAGGGACTAGCGGGACCGGGGAGCTGTTTTTT CASSLALGGTSGTGELFF
TRBJ2-5 13 TRBD2 TRBV20-1 few TGCAGTTCCACTCCACTAGCGCGGGAGACCCAGTACTTC CSSTPLARETQYF
TRBJ2-1 13 TRBD2 TRBV18 many TGTGCCAGCTCATTAGGCGGGAGCGATGAGCAGTTCTTC CASSLGGSDEQFF
TRBJ1-5 13 TRBD1 TRBV29-1 many TGCAGCGTTGGACAGGGAAAAAGGCAGCCCCAGCATTTT CSVGQGKRQPQHF
TRBJ2-1 13 . TRBV27 . TGTGCCAGCAGTTTAAGTAAAAACAATGAGCAGTTCTTC CASSLSKNNEQFF
TRBJ2-7 15 TRBD2 TRBV28 . TGTGCCAGCGCCCAAGCTTCTGGCGGGAGCTACGAGCAGTACTTC CASAQASGGSYEQYF
TRBJ2-1 14 . TRBV6-5 many TGTGCCAGCAGTTACGCGGAAACCTACAATGAGCAGTTCTTC CASSYAETYNEQFF
TRBJ2-3 14 . TRBV6-2/TRBV6-3 many TGTGCCAGCAGTACTAGGGACAGCACAGATACGCAGTATTTT CASSTRDSTDTQYF
TRBJ2-3 14 TRBD1 TRBV7-3 many TGTGCCAGCAGCCGACAGGGGGCGGCAGATACGCAGTATTTT CASSRQGAADTQYF
TRBJ2-1 14 TRBD1 TRBV6-5 many TGTGCCAGCAGTCGGACAGGCTCTAACAATGAGCAGTTCTTC CASSRTGSNNEQFF
TRBJ2-7 16 TRBD1 TRBV6-5 few TGTGCCAGCAGCCCTACCGGGACAGCGAGCTCCTACGAGCAGTACTTC CASSPTGTASSYEQYF
TRBJ1-4 14 TRBD1 TRBV7-9 many TGTGCCAGCAGCTCGGGACAGGTTAATGAAAAACTGTTTTTT CASSSGQVNEKLFF
TRBJ2-3 13 . TRBV6-2/TRBV6-3 many TGTGCCAGCAAGGGCTCCGACGGGGATACGCAGTATTTT CASKGSDGDTQYF
TRBJ1-4 13 . TRBV5-8 many TGTGCCAGCAGCTTGGTGGGCAGTGAAAAACTGTTTTTT CASSLVGSEKLFF
TRBJ2-7 12 . TRBV6-6 many TGTGCCAGCACCTATCAATCAGGCGAGCAGTACTTC CASTYQSGEQYF